The clone carrying this TCR beta chain was seen only a few times. The data were obtained in a study of blood T cells in healthy people across ages. A second about 7 to 11 cycle PCR used barcoded and J-beta primers. TCRdb re-derived calls from the 5' RACE reads in MiXCR, one entry per CDR3 protein. The sample has roughly 1,500,000 distinct CDR3 sequences; roughly 30% are singletons. CDR1 and CDR2 (germline): SGHRS, YFSETQ. Trimming at V came to 4 bases and at J to 3 bases, leaving 10 bases not matched to a gene. The CDR3 has 16 residues. This chain uses TRBV5-1 with TRBJ2-1; 7 positions agree with TRBD2. This TCR was recovered from a woman between 25 and 40 years old in good health. The sequencing sample was made of blood. The chain's CDR3 is CASSPGEGSFYNEQFF. CDR3 bases: TGCGCCAGCAGCCCGGGGGAGGGTAGTTTCTACAATGAGCAGTTCTTC.